This TCR beta chain comes out of a study of T cells in Graves' hyperthyroidism and ophthalmopathy. Trimming shortened V by 6 bases and J by 9 bases, and 17 bases separated the two germline ends. The CDR3 sequence is 13 residues long. At least ten counts were recorded for this clonotype. What was amplified from RNA transcripts were TCR beta CDR3 regions. A set of HTBI primers served as the primers for a first-round RT-PCR of the TCR CDR3. TCRdb reprocessed the multiplex PCR reads via MiXCR and lists one record per CDR3 protein. The data show around 300,000 distinct CDR3 sequences, roughly 15% seen once.

This TCR was sampled from a woman aged 40 to 55 with Graves' hyperthyroidism. The sequenced material came from blood. The chain employs TRBV12-3 or TRBV12-4 and TRBJ1-1; D possibly corresponds to TRBD1 (5 bases). As DNA, the CDR3 is TGTGCCAGCAGGCAGACCCAGGGCCTTAAAGCTTTCTTT. Protein: CASRQTQGLKAFF.